This T cell receptor beta chain emerged from a study of T cells after yellow fever vaccination. Study-wide points: FACS-sorted repertoires could contain abundant clonotypes contaminating from the bulk population. The secondary T-cell response peaked on day 5, not day 15, but was weaker.

Notes on this clonotype: Its antigen is still unknown.

Template switching with 5'RACE generated the TCR cDNA and added a universal primer site and UMIs. One entry per CDR3 protein results from TCRdb running MiXCR on the 5' RACE reads. The top ten hold about a sixth of the sample, which has roughly 520,000 distinct CDR3 sequences, 20% to 25% seen once. This sequence was found in a man between 18 and 35 years old who received the YFV17D yellow fever vaccine. The sequences come from PBMCs, collected around 3 weeks after the first yellow fever vaccination.

This CDR3 reads CASSYRGGGTDTQYF. In DNA, the CDR3 is TGTGCCAGCAGTTACCGGGGGGGCGGCACAGATACGCAGTATTTT. The chain joins TRBV6-5 to TRBJ2-3, with 8 bases aligning to TRBD2. The CDR3 has 15 amino acids. Germline CDR1 and CDR2: MNHEY and SVGAGI. Trimming cost V 2 bases and J 1 base; bases outside gene matches: 2.